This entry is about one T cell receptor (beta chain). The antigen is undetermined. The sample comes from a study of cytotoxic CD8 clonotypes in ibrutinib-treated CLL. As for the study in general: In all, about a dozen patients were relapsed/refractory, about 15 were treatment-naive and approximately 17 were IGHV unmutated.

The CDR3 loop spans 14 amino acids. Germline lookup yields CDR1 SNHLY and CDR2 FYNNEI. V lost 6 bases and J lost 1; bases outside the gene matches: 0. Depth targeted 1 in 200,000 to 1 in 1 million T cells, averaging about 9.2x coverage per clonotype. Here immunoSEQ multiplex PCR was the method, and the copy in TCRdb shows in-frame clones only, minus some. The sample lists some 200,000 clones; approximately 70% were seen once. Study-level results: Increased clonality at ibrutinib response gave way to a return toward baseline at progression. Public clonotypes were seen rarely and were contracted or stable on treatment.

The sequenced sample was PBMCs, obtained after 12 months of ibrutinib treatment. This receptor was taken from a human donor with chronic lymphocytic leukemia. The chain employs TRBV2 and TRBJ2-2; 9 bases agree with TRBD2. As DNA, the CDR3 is TGTGCCAGCAGGACTAGCGGGAACACCGGGGAGCTGTTTTTT. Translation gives CASRTSGNTGELFF.